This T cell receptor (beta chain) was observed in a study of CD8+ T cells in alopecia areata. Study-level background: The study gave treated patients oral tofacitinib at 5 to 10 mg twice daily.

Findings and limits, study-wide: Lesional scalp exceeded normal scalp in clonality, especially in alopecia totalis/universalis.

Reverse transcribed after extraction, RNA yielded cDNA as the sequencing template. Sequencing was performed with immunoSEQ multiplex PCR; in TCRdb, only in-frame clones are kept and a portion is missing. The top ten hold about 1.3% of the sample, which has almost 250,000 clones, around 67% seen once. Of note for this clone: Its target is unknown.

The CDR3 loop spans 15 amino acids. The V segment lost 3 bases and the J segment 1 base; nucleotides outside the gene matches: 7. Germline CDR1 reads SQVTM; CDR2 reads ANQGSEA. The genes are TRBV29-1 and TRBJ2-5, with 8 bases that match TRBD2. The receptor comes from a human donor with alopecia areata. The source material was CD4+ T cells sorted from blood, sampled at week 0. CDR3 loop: CSVEFAGGLQETQYF. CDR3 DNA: TGCAGCGTTGAGTTCGCGGGGGGACTCCAAGAGACCCAGTACTTC. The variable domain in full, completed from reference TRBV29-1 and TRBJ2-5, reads SAVISQKPSRDICQRGTSLTIQCQVDSQVTMMFWYRQQPGQSLTLIATANQGSEATYESGFVIDKFPISRPNLTFSTLTVSNMSPEDSSIYLCSVEFAGGLQETQYFGPGTRLLVL.